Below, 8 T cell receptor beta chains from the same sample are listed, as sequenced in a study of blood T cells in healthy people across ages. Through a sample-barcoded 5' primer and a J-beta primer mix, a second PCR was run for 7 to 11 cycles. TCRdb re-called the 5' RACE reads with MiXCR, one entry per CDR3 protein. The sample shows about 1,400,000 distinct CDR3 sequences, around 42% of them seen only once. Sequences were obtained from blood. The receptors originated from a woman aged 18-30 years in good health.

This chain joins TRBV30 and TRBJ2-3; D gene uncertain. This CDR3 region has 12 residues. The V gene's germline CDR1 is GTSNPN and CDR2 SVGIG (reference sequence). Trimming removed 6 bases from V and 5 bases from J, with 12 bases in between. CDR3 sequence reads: CACTPRGDTQYF. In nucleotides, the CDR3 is TGTGCCTGCACCCCCCGCGGAGATACGCAGTATTTT.

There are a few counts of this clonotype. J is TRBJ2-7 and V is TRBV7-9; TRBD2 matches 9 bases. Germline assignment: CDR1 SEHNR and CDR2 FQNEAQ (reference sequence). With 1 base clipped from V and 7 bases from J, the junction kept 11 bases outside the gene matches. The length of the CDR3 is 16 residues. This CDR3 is CASSLVAGTSSWEQYF. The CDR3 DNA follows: TGTGCCAGCAGCTTAGTAGCCGGGACTAGCTCGTGGGAGCAGTACTTC.

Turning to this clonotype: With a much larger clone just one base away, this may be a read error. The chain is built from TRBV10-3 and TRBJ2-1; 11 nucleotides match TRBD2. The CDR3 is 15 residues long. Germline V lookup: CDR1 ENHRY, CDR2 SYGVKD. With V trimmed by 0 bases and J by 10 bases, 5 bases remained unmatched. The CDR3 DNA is TGTGCCATCAGTGAGTCGATAGCGGGAGGGAAGGAGCAGTTCTTC. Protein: CAISESIAGGKEQFF.

This CDR3 reads CAWSYVGKNNSPLHF. In DNA form, the CDR3 reads TGTGCCTGGAGTTATGTAGGGAAGAATAATTCACCCCTCCACTTT. This rearrangement joins TRBV30 to TRBJ1-6; unclear D gene. Trimming cost V 2 bases and J 5 bases, with 13 bases left between them. The CDR3 is made up of 15 amino acids. CDR1 GTSNPN and CDR2 SVGIG come from the germline V gene (reference sequence). The full variable domain, rest sourced from reference TRBV30 and TRBJ1-6, is SQTIHQWPATLVQPVGSPLSLECTVEGTSNPNLYWYRQAAGRGLQLLFYSVGIGQISSEVPQNLSASRPQDRQFILSSKKLLLSDSGFYLCAWSYVGKNNSPLHFGNGTRLTVT.

CDR3 coding DNA: TGTGCCAGCAGCCCGTCGGGAGGGAAGCAGTACTTC. As protein: CASSPSGGKQYF. The gene calls are TRBV3-1 and TRBJ2-4; the match to TRBD2 covers 8 bases. CDR3 length: 12 amino acids. Germline-derived CDR1 and CDR2 are LGHDT and YNNKEL (reference sequence). With 4 bases clipped from V and 13 bases from J, the junction kept 6 bases outside the gene matches.

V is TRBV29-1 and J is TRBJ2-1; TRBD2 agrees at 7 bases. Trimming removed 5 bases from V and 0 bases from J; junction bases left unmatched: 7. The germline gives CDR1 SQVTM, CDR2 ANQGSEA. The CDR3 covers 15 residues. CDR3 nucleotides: TGCAGCGTTCAAAGCGGGGCAAACTCCTACAATGAGCAGTTCTTC. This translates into CSVQSGANSYNEQFF.

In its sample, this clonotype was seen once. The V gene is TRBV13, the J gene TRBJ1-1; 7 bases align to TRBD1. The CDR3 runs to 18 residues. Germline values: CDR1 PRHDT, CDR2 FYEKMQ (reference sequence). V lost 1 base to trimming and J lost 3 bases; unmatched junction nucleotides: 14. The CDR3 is CASSLVKGALFADTEAFF. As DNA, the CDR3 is TGTGCCAGCAGCTTAGTCAAGGGGGCATTGTTCGCGGACACTGAAGCTTTCTTT.

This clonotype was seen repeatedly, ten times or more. The CDR3 loop is CASTVDPGQVEETQYF. For the CDR3, the DNA is TGTGCCAGCACCGTAGATCCGGGACAAGTAGAAGAGACCCAGTACTTC. V gene TRBV28 combines with J gene TRBJ2-5; weak D call: TRBD1 (6 bases). This CDR3 comprises 16 residues. Trimming cost V 7 bases and J 3 bases, with 21 bases left between them. CDR1 and CDR2 from the germline V gene are MDHEN and SYDVKM. Full variable domain (remainder filled in from reference TRBV28 and TRBJ2-5): DVKVTQSSRYLVKRTGEKVFLECVQDMDHENMFWYRQDPGLGLRLIYFSYDVKMKEKGDIPEGYSVSREKKERFSLILESASTNQTSMYLCASTVDPGQVEETQYFGPGTRLLVL.